Following are 28 T cell receptor beta chains from one sample sequenced in a study of T cells in Graves' hyperthyroidism and ophthalmopathy. Amplification yielded TCR beta CDR3 regions, with RNA transcripts as the source. The HTBI set primed first-round TCR CDR3 RT-PCR. From the multiplex PCR reads, TCRdb called clonotypes with MiXCR, one entry per CDR3 protein. Here the sample spans hundreds of thousands of distinct CDR3 sequences, more than 11% being singletons. The specimen was blood. The receptor set was obtained from a woman aged 25 to 39 with Graves' hyperthyroidism.

This clonotype was observed many times. The rearrangement uses TRBV11-2 and TRBJ1-4, with 12 bases identical to TRBD1. CDR1 SGHAT and CDR2 FQNNGV come from the germline V gene. V lost 3 bases and J lost 7; bases outside the gene matches: 0. This CDR3 comprises 14 residues. The CDR3 DNA reads TGTGCCAGCAGCTTGGGACAGGGGGCTGAAAAACTGTTTTTT. Protein sequence: CASSLGQGAEKLFF.

This rearrangement joins TRBV15 to TRBJ2-7; D ambiguous. Germline CDR1 reads LNHNV; CDR2 reads YYDKDF (reference sequence). Trimming removed 5 bases at V and 2 bases at J, with 16 bases between. The CDR3 has 15 residues. CDR3 in amino acids: CATSGRSTAAYEQYF. As DNA, the CDR3 is TGTGCCACCAGCGGACGGTCCACGGCGGCCTACGAGCAGTACTTC.

This clonotype was counted many times. V and J are TRBV27 and TRBJ2-7, with TRBD2 matching over 7 bases. J was trimmed by 3 bases and V by 2 bases; bases with no gene match: 7. The CDR3 spans 15 residues. The V gene's germline CDR1 is MNHEY and CDR2 SMNVEV (reference sequence). The CDR3 nucleotides read TGTGCCAGCAGTTTAATCGGCGGGAGCAACTACGAGCAGTACTTC. As protein: CASSLIGGSNYEQYF.

The V call is TRBV9, the J call TRBJ2-1, with D perhaps matching TRBD2 (6 bases). CDR1 is SGDLS and CDR2 is YYNGEE in the germline V gene. V was shortened by 4 bases and J by 7 bases, with 21 bases between the two germline ends. This CDR3 has 16 amino acids. In DNA form, the CDR3 reads TGTGCCAGCAGCCCGGGCTTACCGGGAGAGAAAAATGAGCAGTTCTTC. Its translation: CASSPGLPGEKNEQFF.

This clonotype was recorded many times. The DNA of the CDR3 is TGCAGCGTTGTAGAGGGAAGCTCCTACGAGCAGTACTTC. Translated: CSVVEGSSYEQYF. This sequence joins TRBV29-1 and TRBJ2-7; tentatively, D is TRBD2 (5 bases). CDR1 and CDR2 (germline): SQVTM, ANQGSEA. The CDR3 has 13 amino acids. Trimming left V 4 bases short and J 0 bases short, with 10 bases between.

This clonotype was recorded many times. The V and J genes are TRBV7-2 and TRBJ2-3; 13 nucleotides match TRBD2. CDR1 and CDR2 (germline): SGHTA, FQGNSA. The CDR3 length is 19 residues. The trim removed 0 bases at V and 8 bases at J, leaving 14 bases unmatched. CDR3 region: CASSLARGTSGVLSGTQYF. CDR3 nucleotide sequence: TGTGCCAGCAGCTTAGCGCGGGGGACTAGCGGGGTTTTATCCGGTACGCAGTATTTT.

J is TRBJ2-7 and V is TRBV11-3; D is tentatively TRBD1 or TRBD2 (5 bases each). V shed 5 bases and J shed 6 bases, with 14 bases lying between them. The CDR3 is made up of 13 amino acids. Germline CDR1 reads SGHNT; CDR2 reads YENEEA. This CDR3 is CASSPHNGGEQYF. DNA of the CDR3: TGTGCCAGCAGCCCACACAATGGGGGCGAGCAGTACTTC.

This clonotype was recorded many times. This sequence joins TRBV11-3 and TRBJ2-7, with D possibly TRBD1 on 6 matching bases. The CDR3 length is 14 residues. V dropped 3 bases and J dropped 2 bases, with 11 bases sitting between them. Germline values: CDR1 SGHNT, CDR2 YENEEA. Here the CDR3 reads CASSFGDRPYEQYF. The DNA of the CDR3 is TGTGCCAGCAGCTTTGGAGACAGGCCCTACGAGCAGTACTTC.

This clonotype turned up a few times. The CDR3 DNA reads TGTGCCAGCAGTAGAAAATCGAGACAGGGGTCCTACGAGCAGTACTTC. Protein: CASSRKSRQGSYEQYF. J is TRBJ2-7 and V is TRBV6-1; 8 bases match TRBD1. V lost 5 bases, J lost 1 base, and 10 bases stayed unmatched. The length of the CDR3 is 16 residues. CDR1 and CDR2 (germline): MNHNS, SASEGT.

The rearrangement links TRBV30 to TRBJ2-1; 9 bases are shared with TRBD2. CDR1 and CDR2 (germline): GTSNPN, SVGIG (reference sequence). The CDR3 loop spans 16 amino acids. The trim removed 2 bases at V and 8 bases at J, leaving 13 bases unmatched. CDR3 in amino acids: CAWSRRPSSGDDEQFF. As DNA, the CDR3 is TGTGCCTGGAGTCGCCGGCCATCTAGCGGGGACGATGAGCAGTTCTTC.

Remarks on this clonotype: A much bigger clone sits one base away, suggesting this may be a read error. The CDR3 loop reads CASSQNYKQYF. Written as DNA, the CDR3 is TGTGCCAGCAGTCAGAATTACAAGCAGTACTTC. The V gene is TRBV12-3 or TRBV12-4, the J gene TRBJ2-7; D gene ambiguous. The V end was cut by 5 bases, the J end by 8 bases, with 10 bases between. The CDR3 runs 11 residues.

This clonotype was seen repeatedly, ten times or more. The V gene is TRBV5-5, the J gene TRBJ1-2; TRBD1 agrees at 9 bases. The CDR3 has 17 amino acids. Germline V lookup: CDR1 SGHKS, CDR2 YYEKEE (reference sequence). V shed 4 bases and J 0 bases; nucleotides not matched to a gene: 10. DNA of the CDR3: TGTGCCAGCAGCCCCGGGACAGGGTGGGTTCCTAACTATGGCTACACCTTC. Translated, it gives CASSPGTGWVPNYGYTF.

This chain joins TRBV14 and TRBJ2-2; D is unclear. V was shortened by 0 bases and J by 0 bases, with 11 bases between the two germline ends. The CDR3 contains 17 residues. Germline CDR1 reads SGHDN; CDR2 reads FVKESK. The CDR3 reads CASSQDTLGTNTGELFF. DNA for the CDR3: TGTGCCAGCAGCCAAGATACGTTAGGGACGAACACCGGGGAGCTGTTTTTT.

This chain links TRBV4-1 with TRBJ1-5; 7 bases line up with TRBD1. The germline V gene has CDR1 MGHRA and CDR2 YSYEKL. There are 15 residues in the CDR3. V gave up 4 bases and J gave up 5 bases; unmatched junction bases: 8. The CDR3 DNA follows: TGCGCCAGCAGCCCAGCGGGACAGAGAGATCAGCCCCAGCATTTT. It encodes CASSPAGQRDQPQHF.

This clonotype was observed many times. The rearrangement uses TRBV6-2 or TRBV6-3 and TRBJ2-1; 11 nucleotides agree with TRBD2. The CDR3 is 15 amino acids. Germline V lookup: CDR1 MNHEY, CDR2 SVGEGT. V lost 5 bases and J lost 3; bases outside the gene matches: 3. CDR3: CASSRLAGGYNEQFF. The DNA for the CDR3 is TGTGCCAGCAGTCGTCTAGCGGGAGGCTACAATGAGCAGTTCTTC.

This clonotype was counted at least ten times. The V and J genes are TRBV30 and TRBJ1-1; unclear D gene. The CDR3 has 11 amino acids. V dropped 8 bases and J dropped 1 base, with 8 bases sitting between them. Germline V gene sequence: CDR1 GTSNPN, CDR2 SVGIG (reference sequence). CDR3 DNA sequence: TGTGCCGGCGCCAAGAACACTGAAGCTTTCTTT. Its protein is CAGAKNTEAFF.

The J gene is TRBJ1-4, the V gene TRBV20-1; the D gene is possibly TRBD1 (5 bases). Trimming took 0 bases from V and 5 from J, leaving 13 bases between them. CDR1 DFQATT and CDR2 SNEGSKA come from the germline V gene (reference sequence). The CDR3 is made up of 15 amino acids. CDR3 protein: CSARDMGQGNEKLFF. The CDR3 DNA sequence: TGCAGTGCTAGAGATATGGGGCAGGGAAATGAAAAACTGTTTTTT.

This clonotype came up many times. The chain joins TRBV12-3 or TRBV12-4 to TRBJ2-5; 9 bases map to TRBD1. The CDR3 has 14 residues. Trimming at V came to 3 bases and at J to 5 bases, leaving 4 bases not matched to a gene. The CDR3 loop is CASSLQGTGETQYF. The CDR3 DNA sequence: TGTGCCAGCAGTTTGCAGGGGACAGGGGAGACCCAGTACTTC.

The chain combines TRBV28 with TRBJ1-5; TRBD1 might be the D (5 bases). With 9 bases removed from V and 2 bases from J, the gap between germline ends came to 8 bases. The CDR3 has 12 amino acids. Germline CDR1 is MDHEN and CDR2 is SYDVKM. The CDR3 sequence is CASEGGNQPQHF. In DNA form, the CDR3 reads TGTGCCAGTGAAGGGGGCAATCAGCCCCAGCATTTT.

In its sample, this clonotype was seen many times. The chain carries TRBV28 and TRBJ2-1; the D gene is possibly TRBD2 (6 bases). The CDR3 contains 17 residues. Trimming removed 3 bases from V and 0 bases from J, with 15 bases in between. The V gene's germline CDR1 is MDHEN and CDR2 SYDVKM. The CDR3 reads CASSFGASANSYNEQFF. CDR3 DNA: TGTGCCAGCAGTTTTGGGGCTAGCGCAAACTCCTACAATGAGCAGTTCTTC.

The chain uses TRBV7-3 and TRBJ1-2, with D unresolved. V dropped 2 bases and J dropped 6 bases, with 16 bases sitting between them. Per germline, CDR1 SGHTA and CDR2 FQGTGA. The length of the CDR3 is 15 residues. This chain's CDR3 is CASSLDGLGSDGYTF. The CDR3 nucleotides are TGTGCCAGCAGCTTAGATGGACTCGGCTCGGATGGCTACACCTTC.

Ten or more counts support this clonotype. Germline and junction disagree at one end, which may indicate a read error. The CDR3 is CASSGPYRTSTDTQCF. The CDR3 region has the DNA TGTGCCAGCAGTGGCCCCTACAGAACTAGCACAGATACGCAGTGTTTT. This chain connects TRBV28 to TRBJ2-3; a possible D gene is TRBD2 (6 bases). This CDR3 spans 16 amino acids. Germline V CDR1 and CDR2: MDHEN, SYDVKM.

This clonotype was recorded at least ten times. The chain couples TRBV29-1 to TRBJ2-1; D is ambiguous. The germline V gene has CDR1 SQVTM and CDR2 ANQGSEA. The CDR3 extends over 11 amino acids. Trimming left V 5 bases short and J 9 bases short, with 11 bases between. In nucleotides, the CDR3 is TGCAGCGTTTTGGGGATAGGTGAGCAGTTCTTC. This codes for CSVLGIGEQFF.

This sequence joins TRBV12-3 or TRBV12-4 and TRBJ2-1, with 9 bases lining up with TRBD1. The V gene end was trimmed by 6 bases and the J gene end by 9 bases; junction bases not matched to a gene: 12. The CDR3 extends over 15 amino acids. Here the CDR3 DNA reads TGTGCCAGCAGACCACCGGGACAGGGAGTGGGTGAGCAGTTCTTC. Protein sequence: CASRPPGQGVGEQFF.

This chain uses TRBV14 with TRBJ2-5, with 8 nucleotides matching TRBD2. CDR1 is SGHDN, CDR2 FVKESK, per germline. V shed 5 bases and J 3 bases; nucleotides not matched to a gene: 5. This CDR3 is built from 14 residues. The CDR3: CASSAGLGEETQYF. Written as DNA, the CDR3 is TGTGCCAGCAGCGCGGGACTAGGCGAAGAGACCCAGTACTTC.

This clonotype appeared a few times. The rearrangement links TRBV24-1 to TRBJ2-4, with D perhaps TRBD2 (7 bases). This CDR3 has 11 residues. Germline CDR1 and CDR2: KGHDR and SFDVKD. V lost 9 bases to trimming and J lost 9 bases, with 11 bases between them. The CDR3: CATARGGIQYF. CDR3 bases: TGTGCCACCGCTAGGGGGGGCATTCAGTACTTC.

The chain combines TRBV5-5 with TRBJ1-2; TRBD1 might be the D (5 bases). V lost 0 bases, J lost 8 bases, and 17 bases lay in between. Germline-derived CDR1 and CDR2 are SGHKS and YYEKEE (reference sequence). The CDR3 runs to 15 residues. The CDR3 coding sequence is TGTGCCAGCAGCTTGGCCGTACTGGGGCTTGAAGGCTACACCTTC. As protein: CASSLAVLGLEGYTF.

Many counts were recorded for this clonotype. The chain carries TRBV30 and TRBJ2-5; D might be TRBD2 (5 bases). Trimming cost V 8 bases and J 1 base, with 11 bases left between them. Germline V CDR1 and CDR2: GTSNPN, SVGIG (reference sequence). This CDR3 has 12 residues. The CDR3 protein is CAELGVQETQYF. CDR3 in DNA: TGTGCCGAGCTCGGGGTCCAAGAGACCCAGTACTTC.